This T cell receptor (beta chain) was profiled in a study of identifying expanded T cells in peripheral blood. Germline V gene data show CDR1 as SGHRS and CDR2 as YFSETQ. The CDR3 is 15 amino acids. The V end lost 1 base, the J end lost 3 bases, and 11 bases lay between the germline ends. About this clone: Its specificity is not known.

Assay used: immunoSEQ multiplex PCR; TCRdb lists only in-frame clones, some missing. Of 70,000 to 100,000 clones listed, about 90% are singletons. Study-wide results and caveats: Roughly two-week clone count variance significantly increased as total template count grew.

The V and J genes are TRBV5-1 and TRBJ2-1, with D possibly being TRBD1 or TRBD2 (5 bases each). The clonotype was recovered from a person aged 18 to 70 in good health. The sample comprised blood. The CDR3 DNA reads TGCGCCAGCAGCTTGTCGGGACCAGACTACAATGAGCAGTTCTTC. Translation gives CASSLSGPDYNEQFF.